This passage covers 17 T cell receptor beta chains from one sample sequenced in a study of blood T cells in healthy people across ages. A second PCR of roughly 7 to 11 cycles used a sample-barcoded 5' primer and a J-beta primer mix. TCRdb reprocessed the 5' RACE reads with MiXCR, giving one entry per CDR3 protein. The data contain about 1,500,000 distinct CDR3 sequences, roughly 27% of them singletons. Sequenced sample: blood. Source of these receptors: a woman between 25 and 40 years old in good health.

Ten or more counts support this clonotype. The rearrangement links TRBV12-5 to TRBJ2-1, with D hard to call. V was pared by 2 bases and J by 5 bases, with 7 bases between. CDR1 LGHNT and CDR2 FRNRAP come from the germline V gene. This CDR3 is 13 amino acids long. The CDR3 sequence is CASGLSQNNEQFF. The CDR3 DNA follows: TGTGCTAGTGGTTTGAGCCAAAACAATGAGCAGTTCTTC.

The chain is built from TRBV5-6 and TRBJ1-1, with 9 bases matching TRBD1. V lost 3 bases and J lost 10; bases outside the gene matches: 10. There are 14 residues in the CDR3. Germline values: CDR1 SGHDT, CDR2 YYEEEE. The CDR3 protein is CASSSETGGVVAFF. In DNA, the CDR3 is TGTGCCAGCAGCTCCGAGACAGGGGGGGTTGTAGCTTTCTTT.

This clonotype was picked up a small number of times. The V gene is TRBV27, the J gene TRBJ2-2, with D tentatively TRBD1 (6 bases). Trimming pared 2 bases from V and 0 bases from J, leaving 10 bases between. Per the germline V gene, CDR1 is MNHEY and CDR2 is SMNVEV (reference sequence). The CDR3 consists of 16 residues. CDR3 DNA: TGTGCCAGCAGTTTAGGGGGCGGGTCGAACACCGGGGAGCTGTTTTTT. Its protein is CASSLGGGSNTGELFF.

The chain joins TRBV3-1 to TRBJ2-7; D gene uncertain. The CDR3 consists of 12 residues. Germline loops: CDR1 LGHDT, CDR2 YNNKEL (reference sequence). The germline V and J ends were trimmed by 2 bases and 12 bases, with 14 bases remaining between them. CDR3 coding DNA: TGTGCCAGCAGCCAATCAGGAGTCTCTTGGTACTTC. Translation gives CASSQSGVSWYF.

This clonotype has just one count. The chain has TRBV11-2 and TRBJ2-1; the match to TRBD2 covers 10 bases. Germline CDR1 is SGHAT and CDR2 is FQNNGV. CDR3 length: 16 residues. With 6 bases clipped from V and 13 bases from J, the junction kept 18 bases outside the gene matches. The CDR3 spells CASRPGLAVPQETQFF. CDR3 DNA sequence: TGTGCCAGCAGGCCAGGACTAGCGGTCCCTCAAGAGACCCAGTTCTTC.

This clonotype was counted at least ten times. The chain couples TRBV4-3 to TRBJ2-4, with TRBD1 as a possible D gene (6 bases). CDR3 length: 15 residues. Germline CDR1 and CDR2: LGHNA and YSLEER. The V gene lost 3 bases and the J gene lost 5 bases, with 14 bases spanning the gap. This chain's CDR3 is CASSQATGGENIQYF. In DNA form, the CDR3 reads TGCGCCAGCAGCCAGGCGACAGGTGGAGAAAACATTCAGTACTTC.

In its sample, this clonotype was seen many times. The chain uses TRBV5-1 and TRBJ2-5, with D possibly matching TRBD1 (6 bases). Per germline, CDR1 SGHRS and CDR2 YFSETQ. The CDR3 contains 15 residues. Trimming removed 0 bases from V and 5 bases from J, with 14 bases in between. The CDR3 here is CASSLVPHRAETQYF. The CDR3 DNA is TGCGCCAGCAGCTTGGTTCCCCACAGGGCCGAGACCCAGTACTTC.

The chain uses TRBV5-1 and TRBJ1-2; TRBD1 matches at 9 bases. The CDR3 has 16 residues. Germline trimming cut 3 bases from V and 4 bases from J; bases unmatched to any gene: 10. CDR1 is SGHRS, CDR2 YFSETQ, per germline. The CDR3 loop reads CASSSDPGQGFYGYTF. Written as DNA, the CDR3 is TGCGCCAGCAGCTCCGACCCGGGACAGGGTTTCTATGGCTACACCTTC.

There are many counts of this clonotype. V is TRBV12-3 or TRBV12-4 and J is TRBJ2-1, with D possibly matching TRBD2 (5 bases). The CDR3 loop spans 12 amino acids. The germline V and J ends were trimmed by 10 bases and 4 bases, with 11 bases remaining between them. The CDR3 here is CATKRDYNEQFF. The CDR3 bases are TGTGCCACCAAGAGGGATTACAATGAGCAGTTCTTC.

The J gene is TRBJ1-1, the V gene TRBV5-1; D may be TRBD1 (5 bases). With 2 bases removed from V and 0 bases from J, the gap between germline ends came to 17 bases. From germline, CDR1 is SGHRS and CDR2 YFSETQ. The CDR3 covers 17 residues. CDR3 loop: CASSFPPPGGMNTEAFF. The CDR3 DNA follows: TGCGCCAGCAGCTTCCCCCCTCCGGGGGGTATGAACACTGAAGCTTTCTTT.

V usage is TRBV27 and J usage is TRBJ2-5; 9 bases are shared with TRBD1. Trimming at V came to 6 bases and at J to 2 bases, leaving 10 bases not matched to a gene. Germline V gene sequence: CDR1 MNHEY, CDR2 SMNVEV (reference sequence). The CDR3 runs to 16 residues. CDR3: CASSPSTGTGQETQYF. The CDR3 nucleotides read TGTGCCAGCAGCCCATCAACCGGGACAGGGCAAGAGACCCAGTACTTC.

The chain has TRBV12-3 or TRBV12-4 and TRBJ1-5; a weak D match, TRBD1 (6 bases). This CDR3 contains 16 residues. V lost 2 bases to trimming and J lost 7 bases, with 18 bases between them. CDR3 sequence: CASSLSLWGASQPQHF. The DNA of the CDR3 is TGTGCCAGCAGTTTAAGTCTCTGGGGGGCCAGCCAGCCCCAGCATTTT.

The chain recombines TRBV10-3 with TRBJ2-3; D unclear. Trimming cost V 2 bases and J 0 bases, with 6 bases left between them. CDR3 length: 14 amino acids. Per the germline V gene, CDR1 is ENHRY and CDR2 is SYGVKD. CDR3 coding DNA: TGTGCCATCAGTGAGGGGTTGAGCACAGATACGCAGTATTTT. Amino acids: CAISEGLSTDTQYF.

This clonotype was counted only a few times. The V call is TRBV18, the J call TRBJ2-5; D gene uncertain. Trimming pared 1 base from V and 5 bases from J, leaving 14 bases between. The CDR3 covers 15 residues. The germline gives CDR1 KGHSH, CDR2 LQKENI. This chain's CDR3 is CASSPRVVMGETQYF. In DNA form, the CDR3 reads TGTGCCAGCTCACCACGCGTCGTAATGGGGGAGACCCAGTACTTC.

This clonotype was seen more than once but under ten times. The chain uses TRBV12-3 or TRBV12-4 and TRBJ2-3, with D tentatively TRBD1 (5 bases). The CDR3 covers 15 residues. The ends were cut back, 3 bases at V and 2 bases at J, with 12 bases in the middle. CDR3 amino acids: CASSFSVRATDTQYF. CDR3 DNA: TGTGCCAGCAGTTTTTCAGTCAGGGCCACAGATACGCAGTATTTT.

This rearrangement joins TRBV7-9 to TRBJ2-7; D is uncertain. Per the germline V gene, CDR1 is SEHNR and CDR2 is FQNEAQ (reference sequence). Trimming stripped 3 bases from V and 9 bases from J, with 18 bases between. CDR3 size: 14 residues. The chain's CDR3 is CASSFETYPTGQYF. DNA of the CDR3: TGTGCCAGCAGCTTTGAGACTTACCCGACCGGGCAGTACTTC.

This chain connects TRBV7-6 to TRBJ2-3, with D tentatively TRBD1 or TRBD2 (5 bases each). This CDR3 is 16 amino acids long. Germline CDR1 and CDR2: SGHVS and FNYEAQ. Trimming stripped 4 bases from V and 0 bases from J, with 14 bases between. The CDR3 region is CASSSRGGVSTDTQYF. CDR3 DNA sequence: TGTGCCAGCAGCTCGCGTGGGGGAGTTAGCACAGATACGCAGTATTTT.